Shown below are 15 T cell receptor beta chains from a single sample sequenced in a study of cytomegalovirus exposure and HLA in healthy donors. The PCR was carried out with 60 Vbeta primers and 13 Jbeta primers. Data came from immunoSEQ multiplex PCR; TCRdb stores just in-frame clones and leaves some out. Among about 130,000 clones listed, 75% to 85% were seen once. What was sequenced was PBMCs. The receptors derive from a man in his forties in good health and CMV-seronegative.

The chain couples TRBV4-1 to TRBJ2-3; 8 bases fit TRBD2. With V trimmed by 0 bases and J by 4 bases, 15 bases remained unmatched. CDR1 and CDR2 from the germline V gene are MGHRA and YSYEKL. This CDR3 spans 19 amino acids. Here the CDR3 reads CASSQEDGLAFSPPDTQYF. CDR3 coding DNA: TGCGCCAGCAGCCAAGAGGACGGACTAGCTTTTTCCCCGCCAGATACGCAGTATTTT.

V and J are TRBV7-9 and TRBJ1-4; no clear D gene. The germline CDR1 and CDR2 sequences are SEHNR and FQNEAQ (reference sequence). The CDR3 is 15 amino acids. The germline V and J ends were trimmed by 1 base and 0 bases, with 6 bases remaining between them. CDR3 in amino acids: CASSLGSSTNEKLFF. CDR3 coding DNA: TGTGCCAGCAGCTTAGGGAGCTCAACTAATGAAAAACTGTTTTTT.

This clone has only one observation. V gene TRBV10-1 combines with J gene TRBJ2-3; the match to TRBD1 covers 8 bases. The ends lost 10 bases at V and 2 bases at J; junction bases unmatched: 5. Germline V gene sequence: CDR1 WNHNN, CDR2 SYGVQD (reference sequence). CDR3 length: 13 amino acids. The CDR3 loop reads CATGTGATDTQYF. The CDR3 DNA reads TGCGCCACCGGGACAGGAGCCACAGATACGCAGTATTTT.

The genes are TRBV12-2 and TRBJ2-2; the table's D call, TRBD1, has no DNA check behind it. TRBV12-2 corresponds to a pseudogene. This CDR3 comprises 14 residues. CDR3 protein: CASRLGGHTGELFF. The CDR3 bases are TGTGCAAGTCGCTTAGGGGGGCACACCGGGGAGCTGTTTTTT.

The chain is built from TRBV28 and TRBJ2-7; 8 bases align to TRBD2. Per the germline V gene, CDR1 is MDHEN and CDR2 is SYDVKM. V shed 5 bases, J shed 0 bases, and the junction held 6 bases outside the gene matches. The CDR3 is 15 amino acids. For the CDR3, the DNA is TGTGCCAGCAGTCTTGGGGCGGGAGGCTCCTACGAGCAGTACTTC. Its translation: CASSLGAGGSYEQYF.

The chain couples TRBV2 to TRBJ2-5, with 9 bases matching TRBD2. With V trimmed by 8 bases and J by 4 bases, 17 bases remained unmatched. CDR3 size: 17 residues. Germline assignment: CDR1 SNHLY and CDR2 FYNNEI. The DNA of the CDR3 is TGTGCCAGCTTAAAGGGGGGTAGCGGGAGAGTGGGAGAGACCCAGTACTTC. Protein sequence: CASLKGGSGRVGETQYF.

This clone was observed once. The chain is built from TRBV10-3 and TRBJ2-1, with 12 nucleotides matching TRBD2. V was pared by 2 bases and J by 10 bases, with 6 bases of the junction left unmatched. CDR1 ENHRY and CDR2 SYGVKD come from the germline V gene. This CDR3 is built from 15 residues. The CDR3 nucleotides are TGTGCCATCAGTGAGGCTAGCGGGAGGGGGGAAGAGCAGTTCTTC. Its protein is CAISEASGRGEEQFF.

This clone has a handful of counts. The CDR3 sequence is CASSLGGLDAGELFF. The CDR3, as DNA: TGTGCCAGCAGCTTGGGAGGGTTGGATGCCGGGGAGCTGTTTTTT. J is TRBJ2-2 and V is TRBV5-6, with a possible D match to TRBD2 (5 bases). Trimming removed 0 bases at V and 6 bases at J, with 12 bases between. The CDR3 extends over 15 amino acids. CDR1 is SGHDT and CDR2 is YYEEEE in the germline V gene.

This clone is a singleton in its sample. The gene calls are TRBV19 and TRBJ2-7; 12 bases agree with TRBD2. Germline assignment: CDR1 LNHDA and CDR2 SQIVND (reference sequence). This CDR3 contains 15 residues. Trimming took 6 bases from V and 3 from J; bases not matched to a gene: 6. CDR3 sequence reads: CASRGGTSGLYEQYF. The CDR3 nucleotides read TGTGCCAGTAGGGGAGGGACTAGCGGGCTCTACGAGCAGTACTTC.

This clone was counted a few times. V is TRBV7-9 and J is TRBJ1-1; D not certain. Trimming left V 5 bases short and J 3 bases short, with 4 bases between. There are 11 residues in the CDR3. Germline CDR1 reads SEHNR; CDR2 reads FQNEAQ (reference sequence). CDR3 coding DNA: TGTGCCAGCAGCAGCTACACTGAAGCTTTCTTT. Translating gives CASSSYTEAFF.

V gene TRBV5-6 combines with J gene TRBJ1-1; TRBD1 might be the D (6 bases). Germline values: CDR1 SGHDT, CDR2 YYEEEE. The CDR3 totals 13 residues. Trimming removed 2 bases at V and 6 bases at J, with 11 bases between. CDR3 nucleotide sequence: TGTGCCAGCAGCTTTTGGCAGGGGTCTGAAGCTTTCTTT. This codes for CASSFWQGSEAFF. Combining the CDR3 with reference TRBV5-6 and TRBJ1-1 gives the whole variable domain DAGVTQSPTHLIKTRGQQVTLRCSPKSGHDTVSWYQQALGQGPQFIFQYYEEEERQRGNFPDRFSGHQFPNYSSELNVNALLLGDSALYLCASSFWQGSEAFFGQGTRLTVV.

The chain couples TRBV9 to TRBJ2-7, with 10 bases lining up with TRBD1. The ends lost 1 base at V and 5 bases at J; junction bases unmatched: 3. Germline values: CDR1 SGDLS, CDR2 YYNGEE. There are 14 residues in the CDR3. The CDR3 protein is CASSVLGTGDEQYF. CDR3 bases: TGTGCCAGCAGCGTATTGGGGACAGGGGACGAGCAGTACTTC.

DNA for the CDR3: TGTGCCAGCCATTCTGGCCCCGGGGTCACTGAAGCTTTCTTT. Translation gives CASHSGPGVTEAFF. The chain carries TRBV6-5 and TRBJ1-1; no definite D call. The CDR3 consists of 14 residues. V was shortened by 8 bases and J by 4 bases, with 17 bases between the two germline ends. Germline V gene data show CDR1 as MNHEY and CDR2 as SVGAGI.

This chain uses TRBV5-4 with TRBJ1-2; D remains unclear. Germline V gene sequence: CDR1 SGHNT, CDR2 YYREEE (reference sequence). Deletions cut 0 bases from V and 2 bases from J, with 8 bases between. The CDR3 extends over 14 amino acids. This CDR3 is CASSLGQLNYGYTF. In nucleotides, the CDR3 is TGTGCCAGCAGCTTGGGGCAGTTAAACTATGGCTACACCTTC.

The V and J genes are TRBV7-2 and TRBJ1-1; D is uncertain. CDR3 size: 14 residues. Germline CDR1 and CDR2: SGHTA and FQGNSA. The V end lost 4 bases, the J end lost 1 base, and 10 bases lay between the germline ends. CDR3 loop: CASSSNGGNTEAFF. DNA of the CDR3: TGTGCCAGCAGCTCGAACGGAGGGAACACTGAAGCTTTCTTT.